The rows below give T cell receptor beta chains drawn from one sample of a study of blood T cell repertoires in COVID-19. TCRdb's table, derived via immunoSEQ multiplex PCR, lists solely in-frame clones and lacks some. Here the sample spans 300,000 to 350,000 clones, 87% being singletons. Sequenced: PBMCs or T cells enriched from blood (not recorded which). The receptors originated from a woman aged 18-29 years who had recovered from COVID-19. The CDR3 runs from the conserved cysteine through the conserved F or W. D genes are given only for firm matches. Clone size is given for some rows only: seen once, a few or many times, or a class if the clone is expanded.

cdr3_aa,cdr3_nt,d_call,v_call,clone_size,j_call
CASSLGQGDIPNEKLFF,TGTGCCAGCAGCTTGGGGCAGGGTGATATACCTAATGAAAAACTGTTTTTT,NA,TRBV5-4,NA,TRBJ1-4
CASSRPGAVYSGNTIYF,TGTGCCAGCAGCCGACCAGGGGCCGTTTACTCTGGAAACACCATATATTTT,NA,TRBV14,NA,TRBJ1-3
CALAGGMDGYTF,TGTGCCCTAGCCGGAGGAATGGATGGCTACACCTTC,NA,TRBV28,NA,TRBJ1-2
CATSDQRTGYGYTF,TGTGCCACCAGTGATCAAAGGACAGGGTATGGCTACACCTTC,TRBD1,TRBV24-1,NA,TRBJ1-2
CASRESRGQTNYGYTF,TGTGCCAGCAGGGAGAGCAGGGGGCAGACTAACTATGGCTACACCTTC,TRBD1,TRBV28,NA,TRBJ1-2
CASSLYGSASTDTQYF,TGCGCCAGCAGCTTGTACGGGTCTGCGAGCACAGATACGCAGTATTTT,NA,TRBV5-1,NA,TRBJ2-3
CASSSGLGNEQFF,TGCGCCAGCAGCTCGGGACTTGGAAATGAGCAGTTCTTC,NA,TRBV5-1,NA,TRBJ2-1
CSASTPSGRALDEQFF,TGCAGTGCTAGTACGCCTAGCGGGAGGGCCTTGGATGAGCAGTTCTTC,TRBD2,TRBV20-1,NA,TRBJ2-1
CASREPGQGDTYNEQFF,TGTGCCAGCAGGGAACCGGGACAGGGGGATACCTACAATGAGCAGTTCTTC,TRBD1,TRBV6-1,NA,TRBJ2-1
CASSLALATSYNEQFF,TGTGCCAGCAGCTTAGCTCTAGCGACATCCTACAATGAGCAGTTCTTC,NA,TRBV7-2,NA,TRBJ2-1
CASSLGAGSYEQYF,TGTGCCAGCAGCTTAGGGGCTGGCTCCTACGAGCAGTACTTC,NA,TRBV7-2,NA,TRBJ2-7
CASSRGQGLTYEQYF,TGTGCCAGCAGCAGGGGACAGGGTTTGACCTACGAGCAGTACTTC,TRBD1,TRBV5-6,NA,TRBJ2-7
CASSWMERGFTDTQYF,TGTGCCAGCAGTTGGATGGAGCGGGGCTTCACAGATACGCAGTATTTT,TRBD2,TRBV28,NA,TRBJ2-3
CASSPGTSAALEQFF,TGTGCCAGCAGCCCCGGGACTAGCGCCGCCTTGGAGCAGTTCTTC,TRBD2,TRBV3-1/TRBV3-2,NA,TRBJ2-1
CASSLTQHIYTF,TGCGCCAGCAGCTTGACACAGCATATCTACACCTTC,NA,TRBV5-1,NA,TRBJ1-2
CASSYSRGGYTF,TGTGCCAGCAGTTACTCTAGGGGCGGCTACACCTTC,NA,TRBV6-5,NA,TRBJ1-2
CASSRTSGGPSINEQFF,TGTGCCAGCAGTCGGACTAGCGGGGGCCCGAGTATCAATGAGCAGTTCTTC,TRBD2,TRBV6-6,NA,TRBJ2-1
CASSSGSLGNTIYF,TGTGCCAGCAGCTCGGGAAGTTTGGGAAACACCATATATTTT,NA,TRBV7-9,once,TRBJ1-3
CASNTGTSGRSRDEQYF,TGTGCCAGCAATACCGGGACTAGCGGGAGGTCCAGGGACGAGCAGTACTTC,TRBD2,TRBV27,NA,TRBJ2-7
CASSIRRDSGGAASEQYF,TGTGCCAGCAGTATCCGACGGGATAGCGGGGGGGCCGCAAGCGAGCAGTACTTC,TRBD2,TRBV28,NA,TRBJ2-7